Presented here are 27 T cell receptor beta chains from one specimen sequenced in a study of read filtering for tumor transcriptome and immune sequencing. The library was built from around 0.4 ug RNA with molecular barcoded adaptors for alpha/delta and beta/gamma chains. TCRdb independently ran MiXCR on the reads; one entry per CDR3 protein. The table includes some 41,000 distinct CDR3 sequences, roughly 13% detected once. Sample: a population of CD138-negative cells sorted from bone marrow. These TCRs come from a donor at least 40 years old with multiple myeloma.

J is TRBJ1-5 and V is TRBV10-2; weak D call: TRBD1 (5 bases). Trimming stripped 6 bases from V and 0 bases from J, with 15 bases between. The CDR3 loop spans 16 amino acids. Germline CDR1 is WSHSY and CDR2 is SAAADI. CDR3 sequence: CASRGTDFYSNQPQHF. The CDR3 DNA reads TGCGCCAGCAGGGGGACGGATTTCTATAGCAATCAGCCCCAGCATTTT.

The genes are TRBV6-1 and TRBJ2-1; TRBD2 aligns across 8 bases. Trimming cost V 3 bases and J 4 bases; bases outside gene matches: 5. The V gene's germline CDR1 is MNHNS and CDR2 SASEGT. The CDR3 sequence is 15 residues long. The CDR3 here is CASSDPGLAYNEQFF. The CDR3 nucleotides are TGTGCCAGCAGTGACCCCGGACTAGCATACAATGAGCAGTTCTTC.

This clonotype was seen many times. V gene TRBV5-1 combines with J gene TRBJ2-7, with 8 bases that match TRBD2. The CDR3 sequence is 15 residues long. V lost 4 bases, J lost 5 bases, and 11 bases stayed unmatched. Germline values: CDR1 SGHRS, CDR2 YFSETQ. CDR3 nucleotide sequence: TGCGCCAGCAGCCCCGGGACTAGATCTCCTGACGAGCAGTACTTC. The encoded protein is CASSPGTRSPDEQYF.

This clonotype has a count of ten or more. The chain employs TRBV6-2 or TRBV6-3 and TRBJ2-7, with TRBD1 matching 10 bases. J was trimmed by 3 bases and V by 5 bases; bases with no gene match: 4. The germline V gene encodes CDR1 MNHEY and CDR2 SVGEGT. This CDR3 is 14 amino acids long. The CDR3 nucleotides are TGTGCCAGCAGTCCCGGGACAGGGGTCTACGAGCAGTACTTC. Translated, it gives CASSPGTGVYEQYF.

This clonotype was seen repeatedly, ten times or more. The chain links TRBV11-2 to TRBJ2-1; 9 nucleotides align to TRBD2. This CDR3 spans 15 amino acids. V shed 6 bases and J 6 bases; nucleotides not matched to a gene: 9. CDR1 and CDR2 from the germline V gene are SGHAT and FQNNGV. The CDR3 bases are TGTGCCAGCAGGCGACCCGGGACTAGCTCCAATGAGCAGTTCTTC. Amino acid sequence: CASRRPGTSSNEQFF.

In this sample, this clonotype turned up many times. J is TRBJ2-2 and V is TRBV12-3 or TRBV12-4; TRBD2 agrees at 9 bases. J gave up 4 bases and V 6 bases, and 12 bases lay outside the gene matches. This CDR3 spans 17 amino acids. CDR3 DNA sequence: TGTGCCAGCAGGGGTACTCCTGGCGGGAGGGGCACCGGGGAGCTGTTTTTT. This sequence encodes CASRGTPGGRGTGELFF.

On this clonotype itself: With a much larger clone just one base away, this may be a read error. The chain carries TRBV4-3 and TRBJ2-2; TRBD2 matches 13 bases. CDR1 and CDR2 (germline): LGHNA, YSLEER. J was trimmed by 5 bases and V by 4 bases; bases with no gene match: 4. This CDR3 has 16 residues. CDR3 bases: TGCGCCAGCAGCCTAGGGACTAGCGGGGTAACCGGGGAGCTGTTTTTT. As protein: CASSLGTSGVTGELFF.

This clonotype was counted many times. The rearrangement links TRBV19 to TRBJ2-6, with 8 bases identical to TRBD1. The CDR3 totals 17 residues. Per the germline V gene, CDR1 is LNHDA and CDR2 is SQIVND (reference sequence). Trimming cost V 6 bases and J 0 bases; bases outside gene matches: 7. The CDR3 DNA reads as TGTGCCAGTAGAAAGGACAGGGTCTACTCTGGGGCCAACGTCCTGACTTTC. It codes for CASRKDRVYSGANVLTF.

This clonotype has at least ten counts. The chain is built from TRBV6-5 and TRBJ2-1; D not certain. Germline loops: CDR1 MNHEY, CDR2 SVGAGI. V lost 0 bases to trimming and J lost 9 bases, with 21 bases between them. CDR3 length equals 17 residues. This CDR3 is CASSYSAIKRLKGEQFF. For the CDR3, the DNA is TGTGCCAGCAGTTACTCGGCAATAAAAAGGCTAAAGGGTGAGCAGTTCTTC.

This clonotype was detected many times. The gene calls are TRBV5-1 and TRBJ2-7; TRBD2 might be the D (5 bases). CDR1 is SGHRS and CDR2 is YFSETQ in the germline V gene. V shed 5 bases and J shed 3 bases, with 15 bases lying between them. The CDR3 length is 14 residues. The CDR3 protein is CASRPPEGNYEQYF. CDR3 nucleotides: TGCGCCAGCAGACCGCCAGAGGGTAACTACGAGCAGTACTTC.

This clonotype showed up many times. The chain uses TRBV3-1 and TRBJ1-5; no clear D. CDR3 length: 14 amino acids. Germline CDR1 reads LGHDT; CDR2 reads YNNKEL (reference sequence). V lost 1 base, J lost 4 bases, and 8 bases lay in between. In DNA, the CDR3 is TGTGCCAGCAGCCAAGGCGGGAGAAATCAGCCCCAGCATTTT. This codes for CASSQGGRNQPQHF.

This clonotype was seen ten or more times. V is TRBV30 and J is TRBJ2-3; no clear D gene. Trimming left V 5 bases short and J 3 bases short, with 18 bases between. This CDR3 has 15 residues. Germline V CDR1 and CDR2: GTSNPN, SVGIG (reference sequence). CDR3 amino acids: CAWHDLWPQTDTQYF. The CDR3 region has the DNA TGTGCCTGGCACGACCTGTGGCCCCAGACAGATACGCAGTATTTT.

This clonotype appeared many times. This chain connects TRBV11-2 to TRBJ2-7, with TRBD1 identical over 9 bases. The CDR3 is 14 residues long. Trimming cost V 5 bases and J 2 bases; bases outside gene matches: 4. Germline CDR1 and CDR2: SGHAT and FQNNGV. The CDR3 DNA follows: TGTGCCAGCAGCCTGGACAGGGGTACCTACGAGCAGTACTTC. Protein sequence: CASSLDRGTYEQYF.

This clonotype is a singleton in its sample. Germline is not matched at one junction end, which may reflect a read error. This chain connects TRBV5-1 to TRBJ2-2, with a tentative D call TRBD2 (6 bases). The germline V gene encodes CDR1 SGHRS and CDR2 YFSETQ. The CDR3 runs to 16 residues. CDR3 amino acids: CATRPRTQTNTGGLFF. The DNA of the CDR3 is TGCGCCACCAGACCCAGGACCCAGACGAATACCGGGGGGCTGTTTTTT.

This clonotype appeared many times. CDR3: CASSQVGLVDNEQFF. In nucleotides, the CDR3 is TGCGCCAGCAGCCAAGTGGGCCTAGTTGACAATGAGCAGTTCTTC. The rearrangement links TRBV4-1 to TRBJ2-1; D is ambiguous. Germline V lookup: CDR1 MGHRA, CDR2 YSYEKL. The germline V and J ends were trimmed by 1 base and 5 bases, with 12 bases remaining between them. The CDR3 consists of 15 residues.

Concerning this clonotype itself: This may be a read error: a much more frequent sequence differs by one nucleotide. Here the CDR3 omits its conserved ending phenylalanine or tryptophan, so a read error is the likely source. The gene calls are TRBV20-1 and TRBJ1-3; D remains unclear. The CDR3 has 12 residues. Germline V lookup: CDR1 DFQATT, CDR2 SNEGSKA (reference sequence). V dropped 5 bases and J dropped 4 bases, with 9 bases sitting between them. The CDR3: CSASPPGNTIYL. CDR3 nucleotides: TGCAGTGCTTCCCCGCCGGGAAACACCATATATCTT.

This clonotype was found many times. The chain uses TRBV7-3 and TRBJ2-1; possibly TRBD2 for D (5 bases). Trimming stripped 5 bases from V and 8 bases from J, with 13 bases between. CDR1 is SGHTA, CDR2 FQGTGA, per germline. The length of the CDR3 is 13 residues. CDR3 in amino acids: CASSRTSIDEQFF. The CDR3 nucleotides read TGTGCCAGCAGCAGAACTAGTATCGATGAGCAGTTCTTC. The full variable domain, its missing parts supplied by reference TRBV7-3 and TRBJ2-1, is GAGVSQTPSNKVTEKGKYVELRCDPISGHTALYWYRQSLGQGPEFLIYFQGTGAADDSGLPNDRFFAVRPEGSVSTLKIQRTERGDSAVYLCASSRTSIDEQFFGPGTRLTVL.

Note on this clonotype: The CDR3 does not end in the conserved phenylalanine or tryptophan, so this is likely a read error. It is unclear where the CDR3 begins or ends on the DNA, so no DNA is shown, and the CDR3 is as TCRdb lists it. The rearrangement links TRBV12-3 or TRBV12-4 to TRBJ2-1; no check of the table's D call, TRBD2, against the DNA was made. 13 amino acids form the CDR3, both terminal residues included. CDR3 residues: CASSRNLHNEQVS.

The genes are TRBV19 and TRBJ2-2; D unclear. CDR1 and CDR2 from the germline V gene are LNHDA and SQIVND (reference sequence). Deletions cut 4 bases from V and 6 bases from J, with 12 bases between. This CDR3 has 14 residues. The CDR3 nucleotides are TGTGCCAGTAGTAACCTGAGGAGCTCCGGGGAGCTGTTTTTT. Protein sequence: CASSNLRSSGELFF. Based on the CDR3 plus reference TRBV19 and TRBJ2-2, the full variable domain is DGGITQSPKYLFRKEGQNVTLSCEQNLNHDAMYWYRQDPGQGLRLIYYSQIVNDFQKGDIAEGYSVSREKKESFPLTVTSAQKNPTAFYLCASSNLRSSGELFFGEGSRLTVL.

This clonotype occurred a few times. The chain couples TRBV7-9 to TRBJ2-7; D is ambiguous. Germline V gene data show CDR1 as SEHNR and CDR2 as FQNEAQ (reference sequence). V shed 0 bases and J shed 1 base, with 10 bases lying between them. CDR3 size: 15 residues. The CDR3 here is CASSLAGMVSYEQYF. DNA for the CDR3: TGTGCCAGCAGCTTAGCGGGAATGGTATCCTACGAGCAGTACTTC.

At least ten counts were recorded for this clonotype. This chain connects TRBV10-2 to TRBJ2-2; no definite D call. Trimming shortened V by 2 bases and J by 4 bases, and 11 bases separated the two germline ends. This CDR3 comprises 15 residues. Germline assignment: CDR1 WSHSY and CDR2 SAAADI. The CDR3, as DNA: TGCGCCAGCAGTGAGGTCCGGTCGGGCACCGGGGAGCTGTTTTTT. Residues: CASSEVRSGTGELFF.

This clonotype has ten or more counts. This rearrangement joins TRBV6-6 to TRBJ1-1; D remains ambiguous. CDR1 and CDR2 from the germline V gene are MNHNY and SVGAGI (reference sequence). The CDR3 loop spans 14 amino acids. V was cut by 2 bases and J by 2 bases, with 9 bases left in between. As DNA, the CDR3 is TGTGCCAGCAGTTACCGGCACCCCAACACTGAAGCTTTCTTT. Translated: CASSYRHPNTEAFF.

In this sample, this clonotype turned up many times. Because it lacks the conserved phenylalanine or tryptophan at the end, this CDR3 is likely a read error. The chain combines TRBV20-1 with TRBJ1-1, with D unclear. Germline CDR1 and CDR2: DFQATT and SNEGSKA (reference sequence). Trimming shortened V by 6 bases and J by 11 bases, and 16 bases separated the two germline ends. The CDR3 spans 11 residues. The CDR3 nucleotides read TGCAGTGCGACCCCGGGGTTCAGCGCTTTCTCT. Amino acids: CSATPGFSAFS.

This clonotype showed up many times. The chain combines TRBV18 with TRBJ2-3, with D unresolved. The CDR3 is 15 residues long. CDR1 and CDR2 from the germline V gene are KGHSH and LQKENI. Trimming removed 3 bases from V and 4 bases from J, with 14 bases in between. DNA for the CDR3: TGTGCCAGCTCACCGCCGGGCCTTATTCCAGATACGCAGTATTTT. It specifies CASSPPGLIPDTQYF.

Concerning this clonotype: A far larger clone is a single base away, which makes a read error likely. This chain connects TRBV12-3 or TRBV12-4 to TRBJ2-1; 9 bases map to TRBD1. The CDR3 spans 14 residues. V dropped 5 bases and J dropped 10; count of bases not matched to a gene: 9. The CDR3 sequence is CASSRTGGLYEQFF. In DNA, the CDR3 is TGTGCCAGCAGTAGAACAGGGGGCTTGTACGAGCAGTTCTTC.

This chain connects TRBV29-1 to TRBJ2-1; the D call may be TRBD1 or TRBD2 (5 bases each). The V end lost 4 bases, the J end lost 7 bases, and 14 bases lay between the germline ends. Germline CDR1 SQVTM, CDR2 ANQGSEA. This CDR3 comprises 13 residues. CDR3 protein: CSVGRGRGNEQFF. The DNA for the CDR3 is TGCAGCGTTGGCCGGGGCCGCGGGAATGAGCAGTTCTTC.

Judged by abundance, this clonotype is medium-sized. V gene TRBV12-3 or TRBV12-4 combines with J gene TRBJ2-7; tentatively, D is TRBD2 (5 bases). The CDR3 is 12 amino acids. The V and J ends lost 5 bases and 6 bases respectively, with 11 bases between them. The chain's CDR3 is CASSLSGLEQYF. The CDR3 nucleotides are TGTGCCAGCAGTCTAAGCGGTCTCGAGCAGTACTTC.